These 29 T cell receptor beta chains originate from one sample sequenced in a study of regulatory T cells in long-lasting Graves disease. The time point denotes: newly diagnosed GD, antithyroid drugs for less than 3 months. PBMC RNA was the source of the TCR library. Arm-PCR of CDR3 regions with iRepertoire HTBI primers generated TCR beta libraries. One entry per CDR3 protein results from TCRdb running MiXCR on the multiplex PCR reads. The sample shows some 500,000 distinct CDR3 sequences, 15% to 20% of them seen only once. These records were also assigned to another study, of T cells in Graves' hyperthyroidism and ophthalmopathy.

The specimen comprised peripheral blood mononuclear cells (PBMCs), sampled at new diagnosis, from a patient treated with antithyroid drugs. The receptors derive from a middle-aged woman with Graves disease.

This clonotype was found many times. The V gene is TRBV7-9, the J gene TRBJ2-3; TRBD1 matches 7 bases. The CDR3 extends over 15 amino acids. After removal of 7 bases from V and 2 bases from J, the junction contained 9 bases not matched to a gene. CDR1 SEHNR and CDR2 FQNEAQ come from the germline V gene (reference sequence). CDR3 sequence (DNA): TGTGCCAGCAACCCAGGGGACAGCCCCACAGATACGCAGTATTTT. It yields the protein CASNPGDSPTDTQYF.

Remarks on this clonotype: A far larger clone is just one base off, so this is likely a read error. The V and J genes are TRBV28 and TRBJ2-1; the D gene is possibly TRBD1 (6 bases). The CDR3 loop spans 15 amino acids. CDR1 and CDR2 from the germline V gene are MDHEN and SYDVKM. Trimming took 6 bases from V and 10 from J, leaving 22 bases between them. As DNA, the CDR3 is TGTGCCAGCAGCGACCGTTTGGGGACATCCTACGAGCAGTTCTTC. As protein: CASSDRLGTSYEQFF.

This chain connects TRBV5-1 to TRBJ2-7; D uncertain. The CDR3 has 11 amino acids. Germline lookup yields CDR1 SGHRS and CDR2 YFSETQ. The V gene lost 4 bases and the J gene lost 4 bases, with 6 bases spanning the gap. The CDR3, as DNA: TGCGCCAGCAGCATGGAATACGAGCAGTACTTC. Its translation is CASSMEYEQYF.

Of note for this clonotype: A single base separates this from a much larger clone, so it may be a read error. This sequence joins TRBV20-1 and TRBJ2-7; 11 bases are a match to TRBD1. Germline values: CDR1 DFQATT, CDR2 SNEGSKA (reference sequence). This CDR3 has 14 residues. This CDR3 is CSATGQGASYEQNF. The CDR3 DNA is TGCAGTGCTACAGGACAGGGGGCTTCCTACGAGCAGAACTTC.

The chain recombines TRBV28 with TRBJ2-7; 8 nucleotides agree with TRBD1. The CDR3 covers 16 residues. J lost 0 bases, V lost 6 bases, and 10 bases had no gene match. Germline V gene data show CDR1 as MDHEN and CDR2 as SYDVKM. In DNA, the CDR3 is TGTGCCAGCAGCTTCGGACAGGGTGTAAGCTCCTACGAGCAGTACTTC. Protein: CASSFGQGVSSYEQYF.

The rearrangement links TRBV20-1 to TRBJ2-5, with 10 bases fitting TRBD2. Germline lookup yields CDR1 DFQATT and CDR2 SNEGSKA (reference sequence). The CDR3 totals 15 residues. The V and J ends lost 6 bases and 3 bases, in that order; junction bases with no gene match: 10. CDR3 nucleotides: TGCAGTGCCACCAACCCTCTAGCGGGGGAAGAGACCCAGTACTTC. Protein sequence: CSATNPLAGEETQYF.

The rearrangement links TRBV7-9 to TRBJ1-1; 7 bases fit TRBD1. The CDR3 is made up of 14 amino acids. Germline V gene lookup returns CDR1 SEHNR and CDR2 FQNEAQ (reference sequence). J was trimmed by 5 bases and V by 4 bases; bases with no gene match: 7. The CDR3 is CASSSQQGMTEAFF. The CDR3 bases are TGTGCCAGCAGCTCCCAACAGGGGATGACTGAAGCTTTCTTT. The full variable domain, in which reference TRBV7-9 and TRBJ1-1 provide the parts outside the CDR3, is DTGVSQNPRHKITKRGQNVTFRCDPISEHNRLYWYRQTLGQGPEFLTYFQNEAQLEKSRLLSDRFSAERPKGSFSTLEIQRTEQGDSAMYLCASSSQQGMTEAFFGQGTRLTVV.

This clonotype was observed at least ten times. V and J are TRBV20-1 and TRBJ1-3; 8 bases line up with TRBD1. The germline V gene encodes CDR1 DFQATT and CDR2 SNEGSKA (reference sequence). Trimming took 0 bases from V and 2 from J; bases not matched to a gene: 12. The CDR3 is 18 amino acids. Here the CDR3 DNA reads TGCAGTGCTAGAGATCCCGGAGGACAGGGAGGACCTGGAAACACCATATATTTT. Residues: CSARDPGGQGGPGNTIYF.

This clonotype was counted ten times or more. The CDR3 bases are TGTGCCAGCAGCGAGACGGGACTCCTTAAAGAGCAGTACTTC. It codes for CASSETGLLKEQYF. The gene calls are TRBV6-1 and TRBJ2-7; D is possibly TRBD2 (6 bases). In germline, CDR1 is MNHNS, CDR2 SASEGT. The V and J ends lost 6 bases and 7 bases respectively, with 19 bases between them. This CDR3 spans 14 amino acids.

This clonotype was found a few times. This chain links TRBV20-1 with TRBJ1-1; TRBD1 might be the D (5 bases). V was pared by 1 base and J by 4 bases, with 10 bases between. The CDR3 is 13 amino acids. Germline V gene lookup returns CDR1 DFQATT and CDR2 SNEGSKA (reference sequence). This chain's CDR3 is CSARVRGITEAFF. The CDR3 coding sequence is TGCAGTGCTAGAGTGCGGGGGATCACTGAAGCTTTCTTT.

This clonotype was observed a handful of times. This chain connects TRBV19 to TRBJ1-4, with unresolved D. The CDR3 runs to 16 residues. CDR1 and CDR2 (germline): LNHDA, SQIVND (reference sequence). V was cut by 0 bases and J by 5 bases, with 13 bases left in between. The CDR3 bases are TGTGCCAGTAGTATAGATCATAACCGTAGAAATGAAAAACTGTTTTTT. As protein: CASSIDHNRRNEKLFF.

This clonotype has a handful of counts. The chain uses TRBV3-1 and TRBJ2-5, with 8 bases lining up with TRBD2. With 4 bases clipped from V and 5 bases from J, the junction kept 12 bases outside the gene matches. Per the germline V gene, CDR1 is LGHDT and CDR2 is YNNKEL (reference sequence). The CDR3 is 16 residues long. The CDR3 spells CASSRAVAGGLETQYF. The CDR3 DNA reads as TGTGCCAGCAGCCGCGCAGTTGCGGGGGGCCTTGAGACCCAGTACTTC.

This clonotype was observed many times. CDR3 residues: CASSGEVSTEAFF. Here the CDR3 DNA reads TGCGCCAGCAGTGGCGAGGTCTCCACTGAAGCTTTCTTT. The chain employs TRBV10-1 and TRBJ1-1; D is ambiguous. Germline CDR1 is WNHNN and CDR2 is SYGVQD (reference sequence). The CDR3 totals 13 residues. Trimming removed 4 bases at V and 4 bases at J, with 10 bases between.

The chain couples TRBV30 to TRBJ2-7, with D perhaps given as TRBD1 or TRBD2 (5 bases each). The CDR3 length is 14 residues. Looked up from germline, CDR1 is GTSNPN and CDR2 is SVGIG (reference sequence). The V and J ends lost 2 bases and 4 bases respectively, with 15 bases between them. CDR3 sequence (DNA): TGTGCCTGGAGTCCCGACAGCGGAATTTACGAGCAGTACTTC. Translating gives CAWSPDSGIYEQYF.

CDR3 nucleotide sequence: TGCGCCAGCAGCCATTCCTTAGGTCGGGGCCGGCAAGAGACCCAGTACTTC. Protein product: CASSHSLGRGRQETQYF. The rearrangement joins TRBV4-1 to TRBJ2-5, with D possibly called TRBD1 or TRBD2 (5 bases each). Between the trimmed V and J ends, which lost 3 bases and 2 bases, there was a span of 19 bases. The V gene's germline CDR1 is MGHRA and CDR2 YSYEKL. There are 17 residues in the CDR3.

Details on this clonotype: A read error may explain this, as a much larger clone is one base away. The genes are TRBV28 and TRBJ2-1, with 8 bases fitting TRBD2. This CDR3 comprises 18 residues. Germline values: CDR1 MDHEN, CDR2 SYDVKM. The CDR3 region is CASSYSRPSGGAYNERFF. The CDR3 DNA reads as TGTGCCAGCAGTTACTCAAGACCCAGCGGGGGAGCCTACAATGAGCGGTTCTTC.

This clonotype was observed at least ten times. The chain is built from TRBV5-1 and TRBJ2-1; no definite D call. Germline loops: CDR1 SGHRS, CDR2 YFSETQ. The CDR3 has 13 amino acids. V gave up 3 bases and J gave up 10 bases, with 14 bases separating them. CDR3 region: CASSSTRRQEQFF. For the CDR3, the DNA is TGCGCCAGCAGCTCCACACGACGCCAAGAGCAGTTCTTC. The entire variable domain, with the rest obtained from reference TRBV5-1 and TRBJ2-1, is as follows: KAGVTQTPRYLIKTRGQQVTLSCSPISGHRSVSWYQQTPGQGLQFLFEYFSETQRNKGNFPGRFSGRQFSNSRSEMNVSTLELGDSALYLCASSSTRRQEQFFGPGTRLTVL.

The V call is TRBV28, the J call TRBJ2-5; the match to TRBD1 covers 8 bases. In germline, CDR1 is MDHEN, CDR2 SYDVKM. V lost 4 bases and J lost 0; bases outside the gene matches: 7. The CDR3 runs 16 residues. CDR3 DNA sequence: TGTGCCAGCAGTTCCCGGACAGGGTGGTACCAAGAGACCCAGTACTTC. As protein: CASSSRTGWYQETQYF.

This clonotype was seen at least ten times. V gene TRBV5-1 combines with J gene TRBJ1-2; the match to TRBD1 covers 7 bases. This CDR3 contains 15 residues. The ends lost 2 bases at V and 6 bases at J; junction bases unmatched: 10. Germline-derived CDR1 and CDR2 are SGHRS and YFSETQ. As DNA, the CDR3 is TGCGCCAGCAGCTTCCTCTCGCCCCAGGGGGATGGCTACACCTTC. It encodes CASSFLSPQGDGYTF.

About this clonotype: A read error may be the cause here, since a much bigger clone is one base away. The J gene is TRBJ2-1, the V gene TRBV28; TRBD2 agrees at 8 bases. V dropped 5 bases and J dropped 9; count of bases not matched to a gene: 9. The CDR3 covers 14 residues. CDR1 is MDHEN and CDR2 is SYDVKM in the germline V gene. In DNA, the CDR3 is TGTGCCAGCAGTCGCGGGGGGCTCACATCTGAGCAGTTCTTC. Protein product: CASSRGGLTSEQFF.

Only a few counts were recorded for this clonotype. The rearrangement links TRBV30 to TRBJ1-3; D is unclear. Germline CDR1 GTSNPN, CDR2 SVGIG (reference sequence). This CDR3 has 16 amino acids. The V end was cut by 4 bases, the J end by 0 bases, with 16 bases between. The CDR3 loop is CAWTPPDASSGNTIYF. CDR3 DNA sequence: TGTGCCTGGACCCCCCCCGACGCGAGCTCTGGAAACACCATATATTTT.

The chain uses TRBV4-1 and TRBJ2-3; perhaps TRBD2 as D (5 bases). Germline assignment: CDR1 MGHRA and CDR2 YSYEKL. CDR3 length equals 13 residues. V was cut by 3 bases and J by 4 bases, with 8 bases left in between. CDR3: CASSHLAADTQYF. The CDR3 nucleotides are TGCGCCAGCAGCCACCTAGCTGCAGATACGCAGTATTTT.

To note about this clonotype: At one end the junction does not follow the germline gene, possibly because of a read error. The gene calls are TRBV10-3 and TRBJ1-2, with D unresolved. Germline-derived CDR1 and CDR2 are ENHRY and SYGVKD. The CDR3 is made up of 12 amino acids. CDR3 amino acids: CASSPHVEGYTF. The DNA of the CDR3 is TGTGCCAGCAGTCCACACGTGGAGGGCTACACCTTC.

This chain connects TRBV19 to TRBJ2-5; possible D gene TRBD1, 6 bases. The CDR3 sequence is 16 residues long. Trimming removed 4 bases from V and 2 bases from J, with 17 bases in between. CDR1 is LNHDA and CDR2 is SQIVND in the germline V gene (reference sequence). The CDR3 reads CASSTYTGRLQETQYF. For the CDR3, the DNA is TGTGCCAGTAGTACATATACAGGGCGCCTACAAGAGACCCAGTACTTC.

The sample holds many counts of this clonotype. The chain has TRBV28 and TRBJ2-7, with 7 bases matching TRBD1. V shed 3 bases, J shed 1 base, and the junction held 3 bases outside the gene matches. The CDR3 spans 14 residues. Germline lookup yields CDR1 MDHEN and CDR2 SYDVKM. The CDR3 protein is CASSLSGQSYEQYF. CDR3 bases: TGTGCCAGCAGTTTGTCGGGACAGTCCTACGAGCAGTACTTC.

This clonotype occurred many times. The chain has TRBV5-1 and TRBJ2-5, with D perhaps TRBD2 (5 bases). Matching the DNA end better, TRBJ2-1 makes the J call doubtful. Per the germline V gene, CDR1 is SGHRS and CDR2 is YFSETQ. The CDR3 is made up of 15 amino acids. The CDR3 protein is CASSLAWLAGNEQFF. CDR3 in DNA: TGCGCCAGCAGCTTGGCCTGGCTAGCTGGTAATGAGCAGTTCTTC.

This clonotype was counted between two and nine times. V gene TRBV7-9 combines with J gene TRBJ1-6; TRBD1 matches 7 bases. Germline values: CDR1 SEHNR, CDR2 FQNEAQ (reference sequence). The CDR3 spans 13 residues. Losses at the gene ends were 4 bases for V and 7 bases for J; bases not matched to a gene: 1. The CDR3 region is CASSWDSNSPLHF. Here the CDR3 DNA reads TGTGCCAGCAGCTGGGACAGCAATTCACCCCTCCACTTT.

This clonotype was recorded a few times. Since a far larger clone is one base different, this is likely a read error. The chain carries TRBV12-3 or TRBV12-4 and TRBJ2-3; TRBD1 matches 8 bases. The closer fit of TRBJ2-1 to the DNA end suggests the J call may be wrong. The CDR3 runs 14 residues. The chain's CDR3 is CASSLHRGDNGQFF. In DNA form, the CDR3 reads TGTGCCAGCAGTTTGCACAGGGGGGACAATGGGCAGTTCTTC.

This clonotype came up many times. The CDR3 DNA reads TGCGCCAGCAGGGTTAACCGGGGGTTTAAGTTCTTC. The encoded protein is CASRVNRGFKFF. V usage is TRBV10-2 and J usage is TRBJ2-1; D might be TRBD2 (6 bases). Trimming stripped 6 bases from V and 14 bases from J, with 17 bases between. The germline V gene has CDR1 WSHSY and CDR2 SAAADI. The CDR3 is made up of 12 amino acids.